This TCR beta chain was observed in a study of T cell repertoires in cytomegalovirus infection. The wider study: Recently identified HLA-C-restricted CMV epitopes were among the peptides used. Both CMV infection and a matching HLA type were indicated by public TCR beta signatures.

Study-wide findings and caveats: CMV carriers with the relevant HLA were identified by cumulative public TCR beta family frequency.

The CDR3 contains 13 residues. The germline CDR1 and CDR2 sequences are MGHRA and YSYEKL. V gave up 0 bases and J gave up 2 bases, with 4 bases separating them. On this clonotype itself: Antigen specificity is unknown.

TCRdb re-analysed the reads in MiXCR, keeping a single row per CDR3 protein. The table has more than 250,000 distinct CDR3 sequences, more than 20% seen once. The chain links TRBV4-1 to TRBJ1-2; D unclear. This TCR was recovered from a human donor in good health (CMV status not recorded). Some clones in this sample may be carry-over from other donors' samples. This sample comprised cultured PBMCs, obtained from culture after CMV antigen stimulation. The CDR3 DNA reads TGCGCCAGCAGCCAAGAGGGGAACTATGGCTACACCTTC. Encoded protein: CASSQEGNYGYTF.